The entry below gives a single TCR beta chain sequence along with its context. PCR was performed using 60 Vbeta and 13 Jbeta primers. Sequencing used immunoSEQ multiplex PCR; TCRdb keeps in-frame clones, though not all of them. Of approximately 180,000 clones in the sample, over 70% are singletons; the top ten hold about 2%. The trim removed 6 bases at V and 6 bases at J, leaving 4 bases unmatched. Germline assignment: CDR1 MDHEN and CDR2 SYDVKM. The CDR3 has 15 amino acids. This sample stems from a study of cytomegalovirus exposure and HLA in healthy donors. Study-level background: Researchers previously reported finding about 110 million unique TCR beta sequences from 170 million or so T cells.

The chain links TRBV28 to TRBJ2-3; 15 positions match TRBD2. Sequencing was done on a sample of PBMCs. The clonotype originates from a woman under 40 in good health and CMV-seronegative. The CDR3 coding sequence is TGTGCCAGCAGGCGGACTAGCGGGAGGGTGGATACGCAGTATTTT. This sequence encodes CASRRTSGRVDTQYF.